This T cell receptor beta chain is drawn from a study of cytomegalovirus exposure and HLA in healthy donors (TCRdb year 2017). With respect to the entire study: An earlier analysis of fewer than 750 of the donors reported 250 to 350 Gb of sequence data and around 120 million unique TCR beta sequences obtained from about 180 million T cells. An early release that covered fewer than 750 HLA-typed donors contained approximately 300 gigabases of sequencing data and tens of millions of unique TCR sequences. Of the roughly 410 genotyped donors, 81% were placed in the genetic ancestry cluster associated with self-reported Caucasian donors. The aim of the study was to test whether cataloging public T cell receptors could identify signatures of past pathogen exposure. The study used immunosequencing to profile the T cell repertoires of several hundred subjects and linked those repertoires to cytomegalovirus serostatus. In addition to the first cohort of roughly 700 subjects, a separate validation cohort of 130 or so different subjects was used. To predict cytomegalovirus infection status, the study combined high-throughput TCR immunosequencing, statistical association of individual TCRs with disease status, and machine learning. A later analysis re-analyzed previously published TCR beta repertoires from 550 to 700 donors and added high-resolution HLA genotyping to study TCR occurrence patterns. In the later analysis, no new phenotypic data were used to find candidate immune exposures; instead, reliance was placed on TCR beta sequences and their occurrence across donors. In an earlier analysis of about 590 of the donors, high-throughput TCR beta sequencing was used to judge whether each TCR beta V gene segment behaved as functional or pseudogenic. Donor age, sex, ethnicity and CMV serostatus were compiled alongside the repertoire data. A later genetic analysis took genome-wide SNP genotypes for 398 of the 666 donors and used that subset as a discovery cohort. Every repertoire in the discovery cohort had been generated on one and the same sequencing platform. Both class I and class II loci were covered by HLA typing, at four-digit resolution. Typing coverage differed by locus: A, B, C, DRB1 and DQB1 were typed in about 629-640 donors, DQA1 in about 500, DPA1 in 600 to 610, and DPB1 in about 450. Four to six DR-DQ haplotypes were handled as single units for association and clustering, since linkage in the cohort was strong. On average, roughly 240,000 unique TCR beta nucleotide sequences were sequenced per donor among several hundred genotyped donors of the cohort, with roughly 20% of those sequences being non-productive. Points the paper makes about the study in general: Because HLA typing was unavailable for some donors at each locus, only the typed subset was used in association tests. A further reported finding was that TCR beta sequences accurately predicted the HLA-A and HLA-B alleles for most subjects in the first cohort. A cluster of highly shared sequence variants was judged likely to be a technical artifact of the sequencing pipeline. In a later analysis, HLA-associated TCR beta chains were found to be more clonally expanded and to have lower generation probabilities than equally common non-associated chains. Correlated functional status among segregating V segments might reflect linkage disequilibrium, but an unknown experimental factor could not be ruled out. The cohort was sequenced for TCR beta chains only, and without alpha or paired-chain data the features that could be detected were limited. A total of 150 to 200 TCR beta chains were listed by the study as associated with cytomegalovirus. Because counts were too low, roughly 16 rarely observed V segments, including chromosome 9 orphons, were left out of the earlier analysis of about 620 of the donors. In an earlier analysis of several hundred of the donors, most TCR beta V segments were observed in productive rearrangements about 90% or about 30% of the time, broadly matching IMGT annotations. In a later analysis, the rate of TCR association differed among HLA loci, with DRB1 alleles having the most associated TCRs and HLA-C alleles having the fewest. While some public TCRs were present in many individuals, most TCR sequences turned up only very rarely across donors. The authors suggested that the approach could potentially be generalized to other disease states and immunological phenotypes. Because the 87-base-pair reads could not distinguish some IMGT-functional V segments, including TRBV6-2 and TRBV6-3, those segments were excluded. The only immune exposure information available for the cohort was CMV serostatus. Three of the identified cytomegalovirus-associated TCR beta chains were confirmed in vitro to be specific for cytomegalovirus antigens. A later analysis reported that several top co-occurrence clusters appeared linked to parvovirus B19, influenza, CMV and Epstein-Barr virus. The classifier was reported to diagnose cytomegalovirus status with high specificity and sensitivity in both the original cohort and the validation cohort. Presence/absence analyses assumed roughly uniform sequencing depth across donors, an assumption that may not hold. In a later analysis, more than 15,000 TCR beta sequences were associated with specific HLA alleles at a false discovery rate of 0.05. Assigning TCR associations to individual alleles was difficult when HLA alleles, especially DR and DQ, strongly co-occurred. Most CMV-associated TCR beta chains appeared to be HLA-restricted in a later analysis, and the HLA associations seemed to be driven largely by CMV exposure. An association between a missense DCLRE1C variant and V-gene and J-gene trimming of TCR beta chains was found in a later genetic analysis and replicated in an independent cohort. Compared with the roughly 700-donor mean, donors in an Asian-associated ancestry cluster had fewer N-insertions in productive TCRs, according to a later genetic analysis.

Regarding this clone: Its antigen specificity is not known. No much larger clone is present one base from it, and per-base qualities are unavailable.

The cohort consisted of approximately 670 healthy bone marrow donors. All cohort members were sampled while nominally healthy, although unrecorded immune exposures were likely present. The donor tested CMV seronegative and was one of the 352 seronegative cohort members. Each donor provided a peripheral blood sample, and peripheral blood mononuclear cells were used for TCR beta sequencing. The Qiagen DNeasy Blood Extraction Kit was used to extract genomic DNA from the blood cell samples. At the junction V is shortened by 6 bases and J by 3 bases, with 11 bases in between. Taken from cysteine to phenylalanine, the CDR3 has 13 residues. Left in the record is the CDR3 DNA by itself, 39 bases read in frame from the first base. CDR1 is given as MNHNY and CDR2 as SVGAGI, both from the germline V gene (reference sequence). The library was built by means of the immunoSEQ multiplex PCR assay. The multiplex PCR relied on a mix of 60 forward primers for TCR Vbeta segments and 13 reverse primers for TCR Jbeta segments. A multiplex PCR assay on genomic DNA amplified the CDR3 region of rearranged TCR beta genes. Amplified TCR beta libraries were sequenced as 87-base-pair reads on the Illumina HiSeq System. Under the source paper's analysis protocol: A later analysis counted 75 million to 100 million unique TCR beta chains across the 666 repertoires, and 10 million to 11 million of these chains were shared by at least two donors. Raw reads were error-corrected and collapsed into unique sequences by a nearest-neighbor algorithm in which closely related sequences were merged to remove PCR and sequencing errors. To assign V, D and J gene segments, CDR3 sequences were aligned to IMGT reference sequences. For a sequence to be retained, a match of at least six nucleotides was required to both a V gene segment and a J gene segment. A rearrangement counted as productive if the CDR3 had no stop codons and remained in frame with V and J, and every other rearrangement counted as non-productive. CDR3 was defined according to IMGT convention as the region running from the second conserved V-encoded cysteine to the conserved J-encoded phenylalanine. The earlier analysis of 500 to 650 of the donors excluded any sequence lacking an unambiguous match to a single V gene segment. In an earlier analysis of approximately 590 of the donors, V segments were called functional above 56.7% productive rearrangements and were called segregating when the between-donor standard deviation exceeded 5%. To diagnose cytomegalovirus status from the catalog of TCR beta chain sequences, a statistical classification framework was built. A later analysis assigned V and J genes by comparing TCR nucleotide sequences with IMGT/GENE-DB human TR gene sequences. The TCRdist pipeline was used in a later analysis to assign CDR3 sequences and most-parsimonious VDJ recombination scenarios. In a later analysis, each TCR beta chain was defined by its CDR3 amino acid sequence together with its V-gene family, and reads without a unique V-gene family were excluded. To address suspected cross-contamination and a sequencing artifact, a later analysis removed around 600 highly shared, low-generation-probability nucleotide sequences. In a later analysis, a clonal expansion index was calculated for each public chain from normalized within-repertoire ranks of inferred template counts. In a later analysis, generation probabilities were computed using a VDJ recombination model fitted to out-of-frame rearrangements, and the results were checked against IGoR. In a later analysis, TCR-TCR, TCR-HLA and TCR-CMV co-occurrence was scored with hypergeometric tests, and a repertoire-size bias correction was applied to TCR pairs. In a later analysis, false discovery rates were estimated by permuting HLA or CMV assignments 20 times. A later analysis grouped co-occurring TCRs with DBSCAN, adding TCRdist sequence similarity when clustering within HLA-allele-positive subsets. Co-occurrence clustering excluded repertoires with fewer than 30,000 or more than 120,000 public chains, plus five with anomalous nucleotide sharing. In TCRdb, the immuneACCESS table is reduced to in-frame sequences with V and J assigned. These tables do not hold every clone; where another copy was compared, an unresolved V gene accounts for under half, and the others remain unexplained. D and trimming come from the DNA, and the V and J calls and clone size come from that table. For this sample there are 210,000 or so clones; roughly 79% appear just once. The ten largest clonotypes hold roughly 0.58% of the sample.

The sequenced sample was PBMCs. The sequence came from a woman between 40 and 55 years old in good health and CMV-seronegative. The rearranged chain carries TRBV6-6 and TRBJ1-2; the D gene assignment is ambiguous. The DNA sequence follows: TGTGCCAGCAGCCTCATACCGGACTATGGCTACACCTTC. It specifies CASSLIPDYGYTF.